Reported below is one T cell receptor (beta chain). This clone was counted only a few times. It has no known antigen specificity. Per-base quality was not reported, and no clone a single base away is much larger than it. This entry is derived from a study of T cell responses to AZD1222 COVID-19 vaccine (dated by TCRdb to about 2021). Describing the broader study: TCR sequencing covered over 230 trial participants: about 210 given two doses of AZD1222 and approximately 26 given two doses of MenACWY control vaccine. Enrollment into the trials was organized by age into subgroups of 18-55, 56-69 and 70-plus years, and those subgroups contained approximately 160, 26 and 62 TCR-sequenced participants, respectively. The research as a whole found: Because no day 14 peak-response samples were available, repertoires were characterized only after the peak T cell response. The 56-69-year group was small, and its depth increase did not reach significance, likely because of low power. Most participants were white British and females outnumbered males, and the authors suggested that clonal diversity may have been underestimated. Reportedly, close to half of the unique spike-specific TCRs recognized epitopes lying outside the regions that are mutated in the B.1.351 and B.1.1.7 variants. The vaccine-associated CD4 TCRs covered the entire spike protein, and the dominant responses fell in regions 160-218 and 743-854. Conclusions about previously exposed vaccinees are limited because only six or seven AZD1222 recipients were SARS-CoV-2 seropositive at baseline. Spike-specific TCR breadth and depth rose significantly after two AZD1222 doses compared with day 0 and with MenACWY recipients.

The time point label for this specimen denotes: about 28 days (+/-7) after the second vaccine dose. Because spike-specific TCR depth and breadth did not differ between the two schedules, AZD1222 recipients who got a second dose at roughly 4 weeks were pooled with those who got a second dose at roughly 12 weeks. Vaccinee samples came from UK trials COV001 and COV002, including a single-blind randomized controlled phase 2/3 trial of AZD1222 (ChAdOx1 nCoV-19) in healthy adults. Trial participant PBMC samples were collected at day 0 and day 28 after the second dose for TCRbeta chain sequencing. The CDR3 regions of human TCRbeta chains were subjected to immunosequencing. Per the authors' processing: Repertoire TCRs were matched against a reference library of SARS-CoV-2-specific TCRs generated with the MIRA antigen-specificity platform. Breadth was defined as the fraction of unique TCRs that were SARS-CoV-2-associated, and depth was defined as the fraction of total T cells that were SARS-CoV-2-associated. Using the MIRA data, each spike-specific TCR was assigned both to the spike region to which the TCR was reactive and to a CD4 or CD8 class. Log10-transformed breadth and depth values were compared by one-way ANOVA with Sidak's multiple comparisons tests. The immuneACCESS repertoire file appears here via TCRdb, limited to in-frame rearrangements. These files lack a portion of the clones; in checked studies, under half of the deficit traces to unresolved V genes, and the cause of the others is not known. V and J calls and clone size are copied from that table; D and trimming were computed from the DNA. This sample is represented by fewer than 100,000 clones; around 85% of them were singletons. The ten most abundant clones make up about 14% of the sample.

Sequenced here: peripheral blood, sampled 28 days after the second AZD1222 dose. The clonotype was recovered from an adult who received the AZD1222 COVID-19 vaccine.

The DNA is TGTGCCAGCAGTAAGACTCGGAGAACTGAAGCTTTCTTT. Its translation is CASSKTRRTEAFF. The rearranged segments are TRBV6-5 and TRBJ1-1; the D gene is not confidently resolved. V is cut by 5 bases and J by 5 bases, and the space between the germline ends is 12 bases. Spanning cysteine to phenylalanine, the CDR3 consists of 13 amino acids. Only the CDR3 DNA stays, 39 bases, in frame from base 1. The germline V gene gives CDR1 as MNHEY and CDR2 as SVGAGI.